This is a list of T cell receptor beta chains from one sample in a study of identical twins. One entry per CDR3 protein, called by TCRdb with MiXCR from the 5' RACE reads. The sample includes around 1.7 million distinct CDR3 sequences, about 30% seen only once; the top ten take about 0.25%. Sequenced input: cord blood. The receptors derive from a newborn girl in good health. Both conserved end residues are part of each CDR3. Fields, in order: clone size, D gene, V gene, J gene, CDR3 protein, CDR3 DNA. The D gene is left open where the match is weak. Not every row has a clone size; where given, it reads once, few, many or a size class.

size: -
D: -
V: TRBV14
J: TRBJ2-3
CDR3: CASSQEVRYTQYF
DNA: TGTGCCAGCAGCCAAGAAGTCCGTTATACGCAGTATTTT

size: few
D: TRBD2
V: TRBV20-1
J: TRBJ2-4
CDR3: CSASGGGSGEQYF
DNA: TGCAGTGCTAGCGGTGGCGGGAGCGGTGAGCAGTACTTC

size: -
D: -
V: TRBV9
J: TRBJ2-1
CDR3: CASSVGAGPNNEQFF
DNA: TGTGCCAGCAGCGTAGGAGCGGGTCCCAATAATGAGCAGTTCTTC

size: many
D: -
V: TRBV25-1
J: TRBJ2-7
CDR3: CASSETGSYEQYF
DNA: TGTGCCAGCAGTGAAACAGGTTCCTACGAGCAGTACTTC

size: once
D: TRBD1
V: TRBV11-1
J: TRBJ1-1
CDR3: CASSRDRGQNTEAFF
DNA: TGTGCCAGCAGCCGCGACAGGGGGCAGAACACTGAAGCTTTCTTT

size: -
D: -
V: TRBV3-1
J: TRBJ2-7
CDR3: CASSQGQGGYEQYF
DNA: TGTGCCAGCAGCCAAGGCCAGGGAGGTTACGAGCAGTACTTC

size: few
D: TRBD1
V: TRBV29-1
J: TRBJ1-1
CDR3: CSVGQVLNTEAFF
DNA: TGCAGCGTCGGACAGGTTCTGAACACTGAAGCTTTCTTT

size: -
D: TRBD1
V: TRBV9
J: TRBJ1-2
CDR3: CASSADREGYTF
DNA: TGTGCCAGCAGCGCGGACAGGGAGGGCTACACCTTC

size: few
D: -
V: TRBV28
J: TRBJ1-2
CDR3: CASRQTGSLYYGYTF
DNA: TGTGCCAGCAGACAGACAGGATCCCTTTACTATGGCTACACCTTC

size: -
D: -
V: TRBV5-1
J: TRBJ2-5
CDR3: CASSLGGGEYTEQYF
DNA: TGCGCCAGCAGCTTGGGGGGTGGGGAGTACACGGAGCAGTACTTC

size: -
D: -
V: TRBV20-1
J: TRBJ2-5
CDR3: CSASGGGLETQYF
DNA: TGCAGTGCTAGCGGTGGGGGGCTGGAGACCCAGTACTTC

size: -
D: TRBD2
V: TRBV7-6
J: TRBJ2-7
CDR3: CASSARLAGVYEQYF
DNA: TGTGCCAGCAGCGCCCGACTAGCGGGAGTTTACGAGCAGTACTTC

size: -
D: -
V: TRBV14
J: TRBJ2-3
CDR3: CASSQPAIADTSTDTQYF
DNA: TGTGCCAGCAGCCAACCCGCGATAGCCGACACTAGCACAGATACGCAGTATTTT

size: few
D: TRBD2
V: TRBV6-1
J: TRBJ2-7
CDR3: CASERGLAGIYEQYF
DNA: TGTGCCAGCGAGCGTGGACTAGCGGGGATCTACGAGCAGTACTTC

size: -
D: TRBD2
V: TRBV28
J: TRBJ2-1
CDR3: CASSLRTSGRGSYNEQFF
DNA: TGTGCCAGCAGTTTAAGGACTAGCGGGAGGGGCTCCTACAATGAGCAGTTCTTC

size: few
D: TRBD2
V: TRBV2
J: TRBJ2-7
CDR3: CASSEGLAGATYEQYF
DNA: TGTGCCAGCAGTGAGGGACTAGCGGGCGCGACCTACGAGCAGTACTTC

size: few
D: -
V: TRBV28
J: TRBJ2-6
CDR3: CASEQPGANVLTF
DNA: TGTGCCAGCGAGCAACCTGGGGCCAACGTCCTGACTTTC

size: -
D: -
V: TRBV3-1
J: TRBJ2-1
CDR3: CASRLRDEQFF
DNA: TGTGCCAGCAGGTTAAGAGACGAGCAGTTCTTC

size: -
D: TRBD1
V: TRBV11-3
J: TRBJ2-7
CDR3: CASSPGGQGSVYEQYF
DNA: TGTGCCAGCAGCCCGGGGGGACAGGGAAGTGTCTACGAGCAGTACTTC

size: many
D: TRBD2
V: TRBV6-2/TRBV6-3
J: TRBJ2-7
CDR3: CASSYSSGRAFEQYF
DNA: TGTGCCAGCAGTTACTCGTCCGGGAGGGCATTCGAGCAGTACTTC

size: many
D: TRBD1
V: TRBV12-3/TRBV12-4
J: TRBJ2-4
CDR3: CASSLRGQLAKNIQYF
DNA: TGTGCCAGCAGTTTAAGGGGGCAGCTAGCCAAAAACATTCAGTACTTC

size: -
D: TRBD2
V: TRBV5-1
J: TRBJ2-4
CDR3: CASSKWTSGGETLKNIQYF
DNA: TGCGCCAGCAGCAAATGGACTAGCGGGGGGGAGACGCTCAAAAACATTCAGTACTTC

size: many
D: -
V: TRBV4-2
J: TRBJ2-3
CDR3: CASSQDLRTDTQYF
DNA: TGTGCCAGCAGCCAAGATCTGCGCACAGATACGCAGTATTTT

size: few
D: TRBD2
V: TRBV12-3/TRBV12-4
J: TRBJ2-1
CDR3: CASTKGLAGYNEQFF
DNA: TGTGCCAGCACCAAGGGACTAGCGGGGTACAATGAGCAGTTCTTC

size: -
D: -
V: TRBV2
J: TRBJ2-1
CDR3: CASNLVVASYNEQFF
DNA: TGTGCCAGCAATTTAGTAGTAGCGTCCTACAATGAGCAGTTCTTC

size: -
D: -
V: TRBV6-1
J: TRBJ2-5
CDR3: CASNPRRPQETQYF
DNA: TGTGCCAGCAATCCGAGGAGACCACAAGAGACCCAGTACTTC

size: few
D: TRBD2
V: TRBV25-1
J: TRBJ2-1
CDR3: CASSELAGGRNEQFF
DNA: TGTGCCAGCAGTGAACTAGCGGGAGGTCGAAATGAGCAGTTCTTC

size: -
D: -
V: TRBV20-1
J: TRBJ1-5
CDR3: CSARAGAGVPYSNQPQHF
DNA: TGCAGTGCTAGAGCCGGGGCAGGGGTTCCATATAGCAATCAGCCCCAGCATTTT

size: many
D: -
V: TRBV7-2
J: TRBJ2-3
CDR3: CASSLVGLLYGDTQYF
DNA: TGTGCCAGCAGCTTAGTTGGACTACTCTATGGAGATACGCAGTATTTT

size: -
D: -
V: TRBV28
J: TRBJ1-1
CDR3: CASSSGGHSNTEAFF
DNA: TGTGCCAGCAGTTCGGGGGGACACTCGAACACTGAAGCTTTCTTT

size: few
D: TRBD1
V: TRBV7-2
J: TRBJ2-3
CDR3: CASSLGTGQTDTQYF
DNA: TGTGCCAGCAGCTTAGGGACAGGGCAAACAGATACGCAGTATTTT

size: few
D: -
V: TRBV5-1
J: TRBJ1-5
CDR3: CASSLAGAGNQPQHF
DNA: TGCGCCAGCAGCTTGGCCGGGGCGGGCAATCAGCCCCAGCATTTT

size: -
D: -
V: TRBV2
J: TRBJ2-4
CDR3: CASSVGEVNIQYF
DNA: TGTGCCAGCAGTGTAGGGGAAGTAAACATTCAGTACTTC

size: -
D: TRBD1
V: TRBV6-1
J: TRBJ2-3
CDR3: CASRGQGLTDTQYF
DNA: TGTGCCAGCAGAGGACAGGGTCTCACAGATACGCAGTATTTT

size: -
D: TRBD2
V: TRBV2
J: TRBJ2-2
CDR3: CASSWGLAGSNTGELFF
DNA: TGTGCCAGCAGTTGGGGACTAGCGGGGTCGAACACCGGGGAGCTGTTTTTT

size: -
D: -
V: TRBV20-1
J: TRBJ1-5
CDR3: CSARDPVHQPQPQHF
DNA: TGCAGTGCTAGAGATCCCGTTCACCAGCCTCAGCCCCAGCATTTT

size: -
D: TRBD2
V: TRBV3-1
J: TRBJ2-7
CDR3: CASSQGLAGVHEQYF
DNA: TGTGCCAGCAGCCAAGGACTAGCGGGAGTCCACGAGCAGTACTTC

size: few
D: -
V: TRBV5-1
J: TRBJ2-3
CDR3: CASSLRQPTQYF
DNA: TGCGCCAGCAGCTTGCGACAGCCAACGCAGTATTTT

size: -
D: -
V: TRBV12-3/TRBV12-4
J: TRBJ1-3
CDR3: CASSSGDVSGNTIYF
DNA: TGTGCCAGCAGTTCCGGGGATGTCTCTGGAAACACCATATATTTT

size: -
D: -
V: TRBV20-1
J: TRBJ1-1
CDR3: CSATSFGGRTEAFF
DNA: TGCAGTGCTACGTCCTTCGGGGGAAGGACTGAAGCTTTCTTT

size: few
D: -
V: TRBV2
J: TRBJ2-6
CDR3: CASKGGLLSGANVLTF
DNA: TGTGCCAGCAAGGGGGGCCTTCTCTCTGGGGCCAACGTCCTGACTTTC